This TCR beta chain emerged from a study of blood T cell repertoires in COVID-19. Study background: T cells, B-cell-depleted T cells, or PBMCs supplied cDNA or gDNA.

In the authors' workflow: Reference gene primer amplification yielded estimated nucleated cell counts. Produced via immunoSEQ multiplex PCR; TCRdb's table is partial and in-frame only. V and J calls and clone size are as listed in that table; D and trimming were resolved from the DNA. The table has 200,000 or so clones, about 88% seen once. Sequencing input: peripheral blood. This TCR derives from a woman aged 60-70 years with acute or convalescent COVID-19.

Here the CDR3 reads CASSADSKSLQETQYF. The CDR3 DNA reads TGTGCCAGCAGCGCGGACAGTAAATCCCTACAAGAGACCCAGTACTTC. V is TRBV11-2 and J is TRBJ2-5; tentatively, D is TRBD1 (6 bases). The germline V gene encodes CDR1 SGHAT and CDR2 FQNNGV. This CDR3 contains 16 residues. V dropped 5 bases and J dropped 2 bases, with 18 bases sitting between them.